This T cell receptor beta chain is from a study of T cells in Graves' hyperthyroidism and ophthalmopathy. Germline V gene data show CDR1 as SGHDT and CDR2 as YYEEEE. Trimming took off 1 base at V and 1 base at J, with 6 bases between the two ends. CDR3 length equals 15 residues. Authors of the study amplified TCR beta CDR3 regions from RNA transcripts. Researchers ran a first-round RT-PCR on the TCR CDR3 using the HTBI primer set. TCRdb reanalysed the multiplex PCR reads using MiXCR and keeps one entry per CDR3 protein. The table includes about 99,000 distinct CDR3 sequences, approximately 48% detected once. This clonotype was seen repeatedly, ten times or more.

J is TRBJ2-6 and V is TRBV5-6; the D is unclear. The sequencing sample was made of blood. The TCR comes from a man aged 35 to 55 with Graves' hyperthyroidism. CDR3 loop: CASSLRASGANVLTF. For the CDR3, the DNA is TGTGCCAGCAGCTTGAGGGCGTCTGGGGCCAACGTCCTGACTTTC. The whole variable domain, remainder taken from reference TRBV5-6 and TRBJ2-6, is DAGVTQSPTHLIKTRGQQVTLRCSPKSGHDTVSWYQQALGQGPQFIFQYYEEEERQRGNFPDRFSGHQFPNYSSELNVNALLLGDSALYLCASSLRASGANVLTFGAGSRLTVL.